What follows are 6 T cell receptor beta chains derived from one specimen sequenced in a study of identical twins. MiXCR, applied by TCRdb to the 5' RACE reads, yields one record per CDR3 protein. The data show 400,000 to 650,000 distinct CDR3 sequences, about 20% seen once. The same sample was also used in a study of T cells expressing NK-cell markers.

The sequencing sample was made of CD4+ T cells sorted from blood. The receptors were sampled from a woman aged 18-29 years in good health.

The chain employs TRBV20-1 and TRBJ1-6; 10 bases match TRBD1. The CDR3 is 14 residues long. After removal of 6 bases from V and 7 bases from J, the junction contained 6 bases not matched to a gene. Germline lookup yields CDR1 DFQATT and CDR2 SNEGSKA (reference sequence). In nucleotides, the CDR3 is TGCAGTGCGACAGGGGGCGTGTGGAATTCACCCCTCCACTTT. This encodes CSATGGVWNSPLHF.

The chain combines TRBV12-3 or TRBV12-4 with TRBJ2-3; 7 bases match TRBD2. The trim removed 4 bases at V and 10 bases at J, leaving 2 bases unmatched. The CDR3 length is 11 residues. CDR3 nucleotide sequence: TGTGCCAGCAGTTGGGGGGGACCGCAGTATTTT. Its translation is CASSWGGPQYF.

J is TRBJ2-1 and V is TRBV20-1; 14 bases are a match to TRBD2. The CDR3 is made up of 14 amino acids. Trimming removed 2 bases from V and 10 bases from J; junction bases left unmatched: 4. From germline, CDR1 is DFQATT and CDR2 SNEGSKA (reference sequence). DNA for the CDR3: TGCAGTGCTAGACCGGGACTAGCGGGAGTAGAGCAGTTCTTC. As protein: CSARPGLAGVEQFF.

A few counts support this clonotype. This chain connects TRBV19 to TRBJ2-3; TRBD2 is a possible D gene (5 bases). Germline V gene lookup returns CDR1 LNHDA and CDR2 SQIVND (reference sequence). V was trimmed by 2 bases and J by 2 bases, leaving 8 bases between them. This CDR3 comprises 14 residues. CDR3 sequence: CASSISGNTDTQYF. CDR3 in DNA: TGTGCCAGTAGTATATCGGGGAACACAGATACGCAGTATTTT.

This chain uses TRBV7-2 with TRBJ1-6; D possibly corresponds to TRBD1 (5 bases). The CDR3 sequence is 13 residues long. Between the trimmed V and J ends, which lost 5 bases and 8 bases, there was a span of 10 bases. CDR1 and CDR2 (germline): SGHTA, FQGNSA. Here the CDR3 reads CASSTDSYSPLHF. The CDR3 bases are TGTGCCAGCAGCACCGACAGCTATTCACCCCTCCACTTT. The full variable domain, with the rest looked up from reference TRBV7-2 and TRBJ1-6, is GAGVSQSPSNKVTEKGKDVELRCDPISGHTALYWYRQSLGQGLEFLIYFQGNSAPDKSGLPSDRFSAERTGGSVSTLTIQRTQQEDSAVYLCASSTDSYSPLHFGNGTRLTVT.

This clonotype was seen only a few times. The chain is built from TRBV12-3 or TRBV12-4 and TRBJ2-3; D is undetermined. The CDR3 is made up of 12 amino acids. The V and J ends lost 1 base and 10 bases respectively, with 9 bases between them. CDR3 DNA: TGTGCCAGCAGTTTAGGGTATACCGCGCAGTATTTT. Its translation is CASSLGYTAQYF.